Listed here are 23 T cell receptor beta chains from one sample, sequenced in a study of T-cell reconstitution after alpha-beta-depleted transplantation in children. Unique molecular identifiers were used in preparing the TCRbeta library. In TCRdb, the PCR reads were re-called with MiXCR into one record per CDR3 protein. Among 330,000 or so distinct CDR3 sequences listed, approximately 10% were seen once. The specimen comprised PBMCs from the stem cell graft donor, sampled from the stem cell graft. These receptors all come from a human donor who donated a stem cell graft to a child with acute lymphoblastic leukemia.

This clonotype occurred many times. This chain links TRBV12-3 or TRBV12-4 with TRBJ2-1, with TRBD2 identical over 8 bases. Trimming at V came to 3 bases and at J to 5 bases, leaving 3 bases not matched to a gene. The CDR3 consists of 14 residues. As DNA, the CDR3 is TGTGCCAGCAGTTTTGTACTAGCGGACAATGAGCAGTTCTTC. It is translated as CASSFVLADNEQFF.

V is TRBV5-1 and J is TRBJ2-1; 11 nucleotides align to TRBD2. Germline lookup yields CDR1 SGHRS and CDR2 YFSETQ. This CDR3 contains 16 residues. Losses at the gene ends were 2 bases for V and 5 bases for J; bases not matched to a gene: 6. The CDR3 DNA follows: TGCGCCAGCAGCTTAACTAGCGGGAGCGGCGACAATGAGCAGTTCTTC. As protein: CASSLTSGSGDNEQFF.

The chain's CDR3 is CASWTGGDTEAFF. CDR3 sequence (DNA): TGTGCCAGCTGGACAGGGGGGGACACTGAAGCTTTCTTT. The V call is TRBV18, the J call TRBJ1-1, with 10 bases matching TRBD1. V shed 7 bases, J shed 3 bases, and the junction held 2 bases outside the gene matches. This CDR3 is built from 13 residues. Germline V CDR1 and CDR2: KGHSH, LQKENI.

This clonotype showed up just a few times. This chain joins TRBV5-1 and TRBJ2-7, with a tentative D call TRBD2 (6 bases). This CDR3 spans 14 amino acids. Trimming shortened V by 0 bases and J by 7 bases, and 14 bases separated the two germline ends. In germline, CDR1 is SGHRS, CDR2 YFSETQ. CDR3 nucleotides: TGCGCCAGCAGCTTGGCCGGGGGAGCGTGGGAGCAGTACTTC. Translated, it gives CASSLAGGAWEQYF. Filled out from reference TRBV5-1 and TRBJ2-7, the complete variable domain reads KAGVTQTPRYLIKTRGQQVTLSCSPISGHRSVSWYQQTPGQGLQFLFEYFSETQRNKGNFPGRFSGRQFSNSRSEMNVSTLELGDSALYLCASSLAGGAWEQYFGPGTRLTVT.

This clonotype was picked up a small number of times. This chain uses TRBV3-1 with TRBJ2-3, with 7 nucleotides matching TRBD2. CDR1 is LGHDT, CDR2 YNNKEL, per germline (reference sequence). CDR3 length: 17 amino acids. Trimming cost V 0 bases and J 6 bases; bases outside gene matches: 12. CDR3 nucleotide sequence: TGTGCCAGCAGCCAAGATACCAGCGGGGCGCGGGTGGATACGCAGTATTTT. Translated, it gives CASSQDTSGARVDTQYF.

This chain links TRBV30 with TRBJ2-3; 10 bases are shared with TRBD2. V lost 4 bases to trimming and J lost 1 base; unmatched junction nucleotides: 5. CDR3 size: 15 residues. Germline values: CDR1 GTSNPN, CDR2 SVGIG (reference sequence). CDR3 region: CAWMAGTSGTDTQYF. CDR3 in DNA: TGTGCCTGGATGGCCGGGACTAGCGGCACAGATACGCAGTATTTT.

This clonotype was observed a few times. The chain recombines TRBV4-2 with TRBJ2-2, with 7 nucleotides matching TRBD2. CDR1 LGHNA and CDR2 YNFKEQ come from the germline V gene. J was trimmed by 5 bases and V by 5 bases; bases with no gene match: 2. CDR3 length: 13 amino acids. The CDR3 DNA is TGTGCCAGCAGCGGGGAGGGTACCGGGGAGCTGTTTTTT. This encodes CASSGEGTGELFF.

The chain has TRBV12-3 or TRBV12-4 and TRBJ2-1; D uncertain. V dropped 2 bases and J dropped 4 bases, with 6 bases sitting between them. The length of the CDR3 is 13 residues. CDR3 protein: CASSLLGYNEQFF. The DNA for the CDR3 is TGTGCCAGCAGTTTACTAGGTTACAATGAGCAGTTCTTC.

This clonotype was seen at least ten times. The CDR3 DNA reads as TGCAGTGCTAGAGATGGGGCACGGACAGCCGATTCTAACTATGGCTACACCTTC. This sequence encodes CSARDGARTADSNYGYTF. The chain recombines TRBV20-1 with TRBJ1-2; D is possibly TRBD1 (6 bases). CDR1 is DFQATT, CDR2 SNEGSKA, per germline (reference sequence). The CDR3 consists of 18 residues. Trimming left V 0 bases short and J 0 bases short, with 20 bases between.

In its sample, this clonotype was seen many times. The chain joins TRBV7-2 to TRBJ2-2; 7 positions agree with TRBD2. The J segment lost 5 bases and the V segment lost 3 bases, leaving 6 bases of the junction unmatched. CDR3 length: 15 residues. The germline CDR1 and CDR2 sequences are SGHTA and FQGNSA. CDR3 coding DNA: TGTGCCAGCAGCTTGTTTCACGGGAGGACCGGGGAGCTGTTTTTT. This sequence encodes CASSLFHGRTGELFF. The whole variable domain, remainder taken from reference TRBV7-2 and TRBJ2-2, is GAGVSQSPSNKVTEKGKDVELRCDPISGHTALYWYRQSLGQGLEFLIYFQGNSAPDKSGLPSDRFSAERTGGSVSTLTIQRTQQEDSAVYLCASSLFHGRTGELFFGEGSRLTVL.

This clonotype was recorded only once. In DNA, the CDR3 is TGCGCCAGCAGCTTGGTTGCTTGGGCCAAAAACATTCAGTACTTC. This codes for CASSLVAWAKNIQYF. The V and J genes are TRBV5-1 and TRBJ2-4, with D unclear. This CDR3 is built from 15 residues. The germline V gene encodes CDR1 SGHRS and CDR2 YFSETQ. Trimming removed 0 bases from V and 1 base from J, with 8 bases in between.

The rearrangement links TRBV27 to TRBJ2-2; 9 nucleotides align to TRBD1. V shed 6 bases, J shed 2 bases, and the junction held 13 bases outside the gene matches. Germline CDR1 MNHEY, CDR2 SMNVEV (reference sequence). This CDR3 spans 18 amino acids. CDR3 nucleotides: TGTGCCAGCAGACCTATTAAGGGACAGGGAGGTAACACCGGGGAGCTGTTTTTT. Its translation: CASRPIKGQGGNTGELFF.

The CDR3 sequence is CASSLGKREPRETQYF. In DNA form, the CDR3 reads TGTGCCAGCAGCTTAGGGAAGCGGGAACCCAGAGAGACCCAGTACTTC. This chain links TRBV5-8 with TRBJ2-5; the match to TRBD2 covers 7 bases. The CDR3 contains 16 residues. Per the germline V gene, CDR1 is SGHTS and CDR2 is YDEGEE. V shed 2 bases, J shed 4 bases, and the junction held 11 bases outside the gene matches.

In this sample, this clonotype turned up a few times. The chain links TRBV6-2 or TRBV6-3 to TRBJ1-2; D ambiguous. The germline gives CDR1 MNHEY, CDR2 SVGEGT. The V end was cut by 2 bases, the J end by 2 bases, with 9 bases between. The CDR3 extends over 14 amino acids. Here the CDR3 reads CASSYISKNYGYTF. In nucleotides, the CDR3 is TGTGCCAGCAGTTACATTTCAAAGAACTATGGCTACACCTTC.

This clonotype was picked up a small number of times. The chain couples TRBV20-1 to TRBJ2-3; TRBD2 matches 12 bases. This CDR3 has 19 amino acids. J lost 0 bases, V lost 8 bases, and 18 bases had no gene match. Germline loops: CDR1 DFQATT, CDR2 SNEGSKA (reference sequence). CDR3 DNA: TGCAGTCCCTCTCGACCTAGCGGGGGGGATTTAACTAGCACAGATACGCAGTATTTT. This sequence encodes CSPSRPSGGDLTSTDTQYF.

The rearrangement joins TRBV7-9 to TRBJ2-7, with 7 positions matching TRBD2. Germline V lookup: CDR1 SEHNR, CDR2 FQNEAQ (reference sequence). This CDR3 has 16 residues. V dropped 3 bases and J dropped 3; count of bases not matched to a gene: 11. The CDR3 DNA follows: TGTGCCAGCAGCTTCGGGCGGGGGAACGCTCTCTACGAGCAGTACTTC. Its translation: CASSFGRGNALYEQYF. Drawing the rest from reference TRBV7-9 and TRBJ2-7, the complete variable domain is DTGVSQNPRHKITKRGQNVTFRCDPISEHNRLYWYRQTLGQGPEFLTYFQNEAQLEKSRLLSDRFSAERPKGSFSTLEIQRTEQGDSAMYLCASSFGRGNALYEQYFGPGTRLTVT.

The rearrangement uses TRBV6-5 and TRBJ2-2; the D is unclear. Germline CDR1 reads MNHEY; CDR2 reads SVGAGI. The V gene lost 0 bases and the J gene lost 5 bases, with 10 bases spanning the gap. This CDR3 contains 15 residues. In nucleotides, the CDR3 is TGTGCCAGCAGTTACTCCGACTCGTGGACCGGGGAGCTGTTTTTT. Encoded protein: CASSYSDSWTGELFF.

The rearrangement joins TRBV20-1 to TRBJ2-1, with 7 bases fitting TRBD1. CDR1 and CDR2 from the germline V gene are DFQATT and SNEGSKA (reference sequence). The V and J ends lost 6 bases and 2 bases, in that order; junction bases with no gene match: 13. The CDR3 has 16 amino acids. For the CDR3, the DNA is TGCAGTGCGCCTGCATTACAGGGGTACCCCTACAATGAGCAGTTCTTC. Amino acids: CSAPALQGYPYNEQFF.

Concerning this clonotype itself: A read error may account for a junction end that differs from germline. This chain connects TRBV20-1 to TRBJ2-3, with 11 bases that match TRBD2. The CDR3 spans 17 residues. Per germline, CDR1 DFQATT and CDR2 SNEGSKA (reference sequence). The chain's CDR3 is CCASDVEVAGGRDTQYF. In nucleotides, the CDR3 is TGCTGTGCTAGTGACGTTGAGGTAGCGGGAGGGCGAGATACGCAGTATTTT.

This clonotype has at least ten counts. The V call is TRBV4-2, the J call TRBJ2-3, with D tentatively TRBD2 (6 bases). CDR1 LGHNA and CDR2 YNFKEQ come from the germline V gene. The CDR3 has 14 residues. Trimming pared 4 bases from V and 3 bases from J, leaving 11 bases between. The DNA of the CDR3 is TGTGCCAGCAGCCCTGGGACTGGGACAGATACGCAGTATTTT. Protein product: CASSPGTGTDTQYF.

V gene TRBV7-9 combines with J gene TRBJ1-2; D remains ambiguous. The CDR3 has 13 residues. V dropped 4 bases and J dropped 4 bases, with 10 bases sitting between them. CDR1 and CDR2 from the germline V gene are SEHNR and FQNEAQ (reference sequence). CDR3 in amino acids: CASSYTELYGYTF. DNA of the CDR3: TGTGCCAGCAGCTATACGGAGCTCTATGGCTACACCTTC. The variable domain in full, with the rest retrieved from reference TRBV7-9 and TRBJ1-2, is DTGVSQNPRHKITKRGQNVTFRCDPISEHNRLYWYRQTLGQGPEFLTYFQNEAQLEKSRLLSDRFSAERPKGSFSTLEIQRTEQGDSAMYLCASSYTELYGYTFGSGTRLTVV.

This clonotype was detected a few times. The genes are TRBV7-2 and TRBJ1-3, with 7 nucleotides matching TRBD1. The germline V gene has CDR1 SGHTA and CDR2 FQGNSA. J was trimmed by 0 bases and V by 5 bases; bases with no gene match: 7. The CDR3 runs to 16 residues. CDR3 in amino acids: CASSAGGARSGNTIYF. The CDR3, as DNA: TGTGCCAGCAGCGCAGGGGGGGCCCGCTCTGGAAACACCATATATTTT. Looking up the rest from reference TRBV7-2 and TRBJ1-3 gives the full variable domain: GAGVSQSPSNKVTEKGKDVELRCDPISGHTALYWYRQSLGQGLEFLIYFQGNSAPDKSGLPSDRFSAERTGGSVSTLTIQRTQQEDSAVYLCASSAGGARSGNTIYFGEGSWLTVV.

This clonotype was observed once. This chain links TRBV20-1 with TRBJ2-7; TRBD1 is a possible D gene (6 bases). CDR3 size: 13 residues. Trimming removed 3 bases from V and 3 bases from J, with 12 bases in between. In germline, CDR1 is DFQATT, CDR2 SNEGSKA (reference sequence). The CDR3 loop reads CSASTDSLYEQYF. CDR3 DNA sequence: TGCAGTGCTAGCACGGACAGTCTCTACGAGCAGTACTTC.